This T cell receptor (beta chain) was profiled in a study of cytomegalovirus exposure and HLA in healthy donors. Study overall: The 100 to 150 validation repertoires and the 650 to 850 first-cohort repertoires shared a platform, a later analysis reported.

Sequenced by immunoSEQ multiplex PCR; TCRdb stores in-frame clones only, minus some. In the table there are tens of thousands of clones, under 95% of which are singletons. As for this clone: Its antigen is unidentified.

The ends lost 0 bases at V and 5 bases at J; junction bases unmatched: 3. The CDR3 covers 15 residues. The germline gives CDR1 MNHNY, CDR2 SVGAGI (reference sequence). While the first cohort had fewer than 850 subjects, the donors belonged to the separate validation cohort of over a hundred subjects. General study points: The study found most TCR sequences rare, yet found some public TCRs in many donors.

This sequence joins TRBV6-6 and TRBJ2-7; 11 bases match TRBD2. This sequence was found in a woman in her 30s in good health and CMV-seropositive. The sequencing input was PBMCs. For the CDR3, the DNA is TGTGCCAGCAGTTACTCGCCGACTAGCGGGGACGAGCAGTACTTC. It is translated as CASSYSPTSGDEQYF.